A single sample gave rise to the 17 T cell receptor beta chains below, sequenced in a study of CD8 T cells in Susac syndrome (dated by TCRdb to the late 2010s). The library was obtained by the immunoSEQ multiplex PCR assay. RNA was extracted using the RNeasy kit, and roughly 0.5 to 1 ug of the RNA was reverse transcribed with random hexamers. TCRdb trimmed the raw reads at Q25, called clones with MiXCR and kept productive beta chains. Every distinct CDR3 protein forms one entry, paired with its most common genes and DNA. The sample has around 150,000 distinct CDR3 sequences on record, approximately 95% of them singletons. The ten largest clones capture approximately 0.18% of the sample. Input material: CD8+ T cells from PBMCs. The receptors were gathered from a human donor with Susac syndrome.

This clonotype has just one count. This sequence joins TRBV9 and TRBJ2-6, with D uncertain. The CDR3 spans 12 residues. CDR1 and CDR2 from the germline V gene are SGDLS and YYNGEE. V gave up 0 bases and J gave up 11 bases, with 6 bases separating them. CDR3 sequence (DNA): TGTGCCAGCAGCGTAGAGCCAGACGTCCTGACTTTC. Its protein product is CASSVEPDVLTF.

The chain carries TRBV6-5 and TRBJ2-7, with D tentatively TRBD1 or TRBD2 (7 bases each). The V gene's germline CDR1 is MNHEY and CDR2 SVGAGI. The V end was cut by 7 bases, the J end by 2 bases, with 12 bases between. CDR3 length: 13 residues. The CDR3 DNA is TGTGCCAGCACCAGGGGGGGGGCCTACGAGCAGTACTTC. It specifies CASTRGGAYEQYF.

This sequence joins TRBV28 and TRBJ2-7; possible D gene TRBD1, 6 bases. V lost 5 bases and J 1 base, leaving 21 bases between the germline ends. Germline loops: CDR1 MDHEN, CDR2 SYDVKM. There are 17 residues in the CDR3. The CDR3 DNA follows: TGTGCCAGCAGTCAACGGCCCCGGACAGATAGGTCCTACGAGCAGTACTTC. It is translated as CASSQRPRTDRSYEQYF.

This chain joins TRBV29-1 and TRBJ2-2; no clear D gene. The germline CDR1 and CDR2 sequences are SQVTM and ANQGSEA. V lost 4 bases to trimming and J lost 4 bases, with 10 bases between them. The CDR3 sequence is 13 residues long. CDR3 sequence: CSVVRILTGELFF. CDR3 coding DNA: TGCAGCGTTGTGAGGATCCTCACCGGGGAGCTGTTTTTT.

V is TRBV5-6 and J is TRBJ2-5; TRBD1 matches 7 bases. CDR1 is SGHDT and CDR2 is YYEEEE in the germline V gene. The CDR3 loop spans 14 amino acids. Trimming removed 4 bases from V and 3 bases from J; junction bases left unmatched: 6. CDR3 protein: CASSPGTAEETQYF. The CDR3 DNA reads TGTGCCAGCAGCCCGGGGACAGCCGAAGAGACCCAGTACTTC.

This rearrangement joins TRBV27 to TRBJ2-7, with TRBD2 identical over 7 bases. This CDR3 region has 15 residues. Germline V CDR1 and CDR2: MNHEY, SMNVEV (reference sequence). V dropped 0 bases and J dropped 1; count of bases not matched to a gene: 3. The CDR3 protein is CASSLSAGLSYEQYF. The CDR3, as DNA: TGTGCCAGCAGTTTATCAGCGGGACTATCCTACGAGCAGTACTTC.

The chain employs TRBV5-6 and TRBJ2-7; D is perhaps TRBD1 (6 bases). Trimming stripped 5 bases from V and 2 bases from J, with 11 bases between. The CDR3 has 13 amino acids. Germline V gives CDR1 SGHDT, CDR2 YYEEEE. CDR3 in amino acids: CASRRDRTYEQYF. CDR3 sequence (DNA): TGTGCCAGCAGACGCGACAGGACCTACGAGCAGTACTTC.

The genes are TRBV5-1 and TRBJ1-1; D is ambiguous. Looked up from germline, CDR1 is SGHRS and CDR2 is YFSETQ. V was pared by 0 bases and J by 1 base, with 10 bases between. CDR3 size: 15 residues. CDR3 nucleotide sequence: TGCGCCAGCAGCTTGGTACGGCAGAAGAACACTGAAGCTTTCTTT. Its translation is CASSLVRQKNTEAFF. The full variable domain, rest sourced from reference TRBV5-1 and TRBJ1-1, is KAGVTQTPRYLIKTRGQQVTLSCSPISGHRSVSWYQQTPGQGLQFLFEYFSETQRNKGNFPGRFSGRQFSNSRSEMNVSTLELGDSALYLCASSLVRQKNTEAFFGQGTRLTVV.

This clonotype occurred once. The chain recombines TRBV2 with TRBJ2-2; TRBD1 matches 7 bases. Per germline, CDR1 SNHLY and CDR2 FYNNEI. J was trimmed by 3 bases and V by 9 bases; bases with no gene match: 13. This CDR3 has 16 residues. CDR3 protein: CARGSGGQADTGELFF. CDR3 nucleotides: TGTGCCAGGGGATCAGGGGGTCAGGCGGACACCGGGGAGCTGTTTTTT.

The J gene is TRBJ2-7, the V gene TRBV27; possible D gene TRBD2, 5 bases. Between the trimmed V and J ends, which lost 6 bases and 3 bases, there was a span of 12 bases. CDR3 size: 13 residues. In germline, CDR1 is MNHEY, CDR2 SMNVEV (reference sequence). CDR3 coding DNA: TGTGCCAGCAGACTAGGGCCTTTCTACGAGCAGTACTTC. Translating gives CASRLGPFYEQYF.

This chain joins TRBV4-1 and TRBJ2-7; D not certain. In germline, CDR1 is MGHRA, CDR2 YSYEKL. The CDR3 spans 13 residues. Trimming shortened V by 1 base and J by 13 bases, and 17 bases separated the two germline ends. The CDR3 DNA reads as TGCGCCAGCAGCCAAGGGGCAGACCGGACCCCTTACTTC. Translated, it gives CASSQGADRTPYF.

This clonotype was recorded a few times. The chain couples TRBV12-3 or TRBV12-4 to TRBJ2-3; D is uncertain. Trimming cost V 3 bases and J 2 bases, with 6 bases left between them. The CDR3 totals 13 residues. This CDR3 reads CASSLSLTDTQYF. The CDR3 DNA sequence: TGTGCCAGCAGTTTGTCCCTCACAGATACGCAGTATTTT.

The gene calls are TRBV11-2 and TRBJ2-1; no firm D call. Trimming pared 0 bases from V and 4 bases from J, leaving 10 bases between. Looked up from germline, CDR1 is SGHAT and CDR2 is FQNNGV. CDR3 length equals 15 residues. This chain's CDR3 is CASSLDRTAYNEQFF. For the CDR3, the DNA is TGTGCCAGCAGCTTAGATCGAACGGCTTACAATGAGCAGTTCTTC.

This clonotype was counted a few times. J is TRBJ2-2 and V is TRBV9, with no clear D. Per germline, CDR1 SGDLS and CDR2 YYNGEE. This CDR3 has 12 residues. V lost 0 bases and J lost 6, with 3 bases in between. The CDR3 sequence is CASSVAPGELFF. CDR3 coding DNA: TGTGCCAGCAGCGTAGCTCCCGGGGAGCTGTTTTTT.

The V call is TRBV25-1, the J call TRBJ2-5, with TRBD2 matching 7 bases. V lost 8 bases and J lost 2; bases outside the gene matches: 2. The germline V gene has CDR1 MGHDK and CDR2 SYGVNS. This CDR3 region has 12 residues. The CDR3 nucleotides are TGTGCCAGCCTAGCGGAGCAAGAGACCCAGTACTTC. It yields the protein CASLAEQETQYF.

V and J are TRBV29-1 and TRBJ2-2, with TRBD1 as a possible D gene (7 bases). The V end lost 6 bases, the J end lost 2 bases, and 13 bases lay between the germline ends. This CDR3 has 14 amino acids. Per germline, CDR1 SQVTM and CDR2 ANQGSEA. CDR3 in amino acids: CSVDQGGNTGELFF. The CDR3 bases are TGCAGCGTCGACCAGGGGGGAAACACCGGGGAGCTGTTTTTT.

This chain connects TRBV5-6 to TRBJ1-4, with D unclear. Looked up from germline, CDR1 is SGHDT and CDR2 is YYEEEE. V lost 0 bases and J lost 8, with 11 bases in between. This CDR3 is 14 amino acids long. The CDR3 DNA is TGTGCCAGCAGCTTGGAGGAGGGATGGGAAAAACTGTTTTTT. Its translation is CASSLEEGWEKLFF.